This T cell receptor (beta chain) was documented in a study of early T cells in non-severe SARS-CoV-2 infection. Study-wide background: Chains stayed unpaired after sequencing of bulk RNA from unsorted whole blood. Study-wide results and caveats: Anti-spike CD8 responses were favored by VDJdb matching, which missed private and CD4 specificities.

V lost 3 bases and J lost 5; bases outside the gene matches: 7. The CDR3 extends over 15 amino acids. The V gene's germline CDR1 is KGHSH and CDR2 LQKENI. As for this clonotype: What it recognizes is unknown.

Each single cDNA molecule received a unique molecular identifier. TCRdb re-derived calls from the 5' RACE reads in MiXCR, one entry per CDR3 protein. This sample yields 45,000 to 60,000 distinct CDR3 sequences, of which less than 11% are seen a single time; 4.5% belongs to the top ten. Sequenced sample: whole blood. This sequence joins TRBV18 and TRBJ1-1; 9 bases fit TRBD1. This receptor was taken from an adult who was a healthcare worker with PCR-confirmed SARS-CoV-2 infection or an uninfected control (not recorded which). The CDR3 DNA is TGTGCCAGCTCACCGGGACAGGGAAGATTAACTGAAGCTTTCTTT. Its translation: CASSPGQGRLTEAFF.